The 20 T cell receptor beta chains below come from one sample, sequenced in a study of T cells in tuberculosis. Libraries were prepared by immunoSEQ multiplex PCR; TCRdb keeps only in-frame clonotypes and omits some of them. The repertoire has about 45,000 clones, 94% of them found once; the top ten carry roughly 2%. The sequenced material came from PBMCs. The receptors originated from a donor aged 10-29 years with latent tuberculosis or without tuberculosis infection. Some clones in this sample may be carry-over from other donors' samples.

This rearrangement joins TRBV5-1 to TRBJ2-3; possibly TRBD2 for D (5 bases). The CDR3 runs to 13 residues. The germline CDR1 and CDR2 sequences are SGHRS and YFSETQ. V was cut by 2 bases and J by 3 bases, with 7 bases left in between. The CDR3 nucleotides read TGCGCCAGCAGCTTAGGACTTACAGATACGCAGTATTTT. Its translation: CASSLGLTDTQYF.

V is TRBV9 and J is TRBJ2-2, with TRBD1 identical over 7 bases. J gave up 1 base and V 2 bases, and 8 bases lay outside the gene matches. The V gene's germline CDR1 is SGDLS and CDR2 YYNGEE. CDR3 length: 17 residues. The CDR3 nucleotides read TGTGCCAGCAGCGTGGGACAGTTTATCATGAACACCGGGGAGCTGTTTTTT. Translation gives CASSVGQFIMNTGELFF.

The gene calls are TRBV4-2 and TRBJ1-1; D unresolved. The V gene lost 0 bases and the J gene lost 4 bases, with 9 bases spanning the gap. Germline CDR1 is LGHNA and CDR2 is YNFKEQ. CDR3 size: 14 residues. The CDR3 DNA reads TGTGCCAGCAGCCAAGATAGCGACATCACTGAAGCTTTCTTT. Translation: CASSQDSDITEAFF.

V gene TRBV7-3 combines with J gene TRBJ2-1; D is perhaps TRBD2 (5 bases). The length of the CDR3 is 17 residues. Germline values: CDR1 SGHTA, CDR2 FQGTGA. Trimming cost V 5 bases and J 6 bases, with 23 bases left between them. The CDR3 reads CASSPRAKLGRSNEQFF. Here the CDR3 DNA reads TGTGCCAGCAGCCCGAGGGCCAAACTAGGGCGATCCAATGAGCAGTTCTTC. The variable domain in full, with the rest retrieved from reference TRBV7-3 and TRBJ2-1, is GAGVSQTPSNKVTEKGKYVELRCDPISGHTALYWYRQSLGQGPEFLIYFQGTGAADDSGLPNDRFFAVRPEGSVSTLKIQRTERGDSAVYLCASSPRAKLGRSNEQFFGPGTRLTVL.

The chain couples TRBV13 to TRBJ2-2, with TRBD2 matching over 7 bases. This CDR3 spans 16 amino acids. V was pared by 6 bases and J by 7 bases, with 14 bases of the junction left unmatched. Germline values: CDR1 PRHDT, CDR2 FYEKMQ (reference sequence). The CDR3 spells CASRGLAEMYVGELFF. CDR3 bases: TGTGCCAGCAGGGGGCTAGCGGAAATGTACGTCGGGGAGCTGTTTTTT.

The chain recombines TRBV28 with TRBJ1-1; the D gene is possibly TRBD1 (6 bases). Germline CDR1 and CDR2: MDHEN and SYDVKM. The CDR3 is 15 amino acids. V shed 6 bases and J shed 7 bases, with 21 bases lying between them. CDR3 sequence reads: CASSQTGWPTYEAFF. The CDR3 DNA is TGTGCCAGCAGCCAGACAGGCTGGCCCACCTATGAAGCTTTCTTT.

The chain recombines TRBV5-6 with TRBJ2-1; 10 bases match TRBD1. Trimming took 4 bases from V and 0 from J; bases not matched to a gene: 7. The CDR3 has 17 residues. The germline gives CDR1 SGHDT, CDR2 YYEEEE. The CDR3 nucleotides are TGTGCCAGCAGCATTGACAGGGGGCATCTCTCCTACAATGAGCAGTTCTTC. This codes for CASSIDRGHLSYNEQFF.

This clone has a single count. For the CDR3, the DNA is TGTGCCAGCAGTTCGATCGGGACAGCGGTCGGGGATGAGCAGTTCTTC. This encodes CASSSIGTAVGDEQFF. The rearrangement joins TRBV27 to TRBJ2-1, with 7 bases matching TRBD1. Germline V CDR1 and CDR2: MNHEY, SMNVEV (reference sequence). The CDR3 is 16 residues long. V lost 4 bases and J lost 8; bases outside the gene matches: 14.

The chain couples TRBV19 to TRBJ1-1, with 7 bases fitting TRBD1. Losses at the gene ends were 6 bases for V and 6 bases for J; bases not matched to a gene: 10. The CDR3 totals 14 residues. Per germline, CDR1 LNHDA and CDR2 SQIVND (reference sequence). The CDR3 coding sequence is TGTGCCAGTAGCCCAAATGGGGGACAGCCTGAAGCTTTCTTT. This codes for CASSPNGGQPEAFF.

This clone was recorded once. The chain employs TRBV18 and TRBJ2-1, with D unclear. CDR3 length: 14 residues. V lost 3 bases, J lost 4 bases, and 10 bases lay in between. The germline V gene has CDR1 KGHSH and CDR2 LQKENI. The CDR3 DNA is TGTGCCAGCTCACCTCCCTTGACTTACAATGAGCAGTTCTTC. Encoded protein: CASSPPLTYNEQFF.

The chain carries TRBV7-9 and TRBJ1-5, with TRBD1 as a possible D gene (5 bases). CDR1 is SEHNR and CDR2 is FQNEAQ in the germline V gene (reference sequence). V was pared by 1 base and J by 6 bases, with 16 bases between. The CDR3 length is 16 residues. CDR3 in DNA: TGTGCCAGCAGCTTAGGTCAGGGTGTTTTTTTTCAGCCCCAGCATTTT. Protein: CASSLGQGVFFQPQHF.

The J gene is TRBJ2-5, the V gene TRBV5-8; weak D call: TRBD1 (6 bases). Trimming took 7 bases from V and 2 from J, leaving 15 bases between them. CDR3 length: 14 residues. In germline, CDR1 is SGHTS, CDR2 YDEGEE. This chain's CDR3 is CASGWTVRQETQYF. In DNA form, the CDR3 reads TGTGCCAGCGGATGGACAGTGAGGCAAGAGACCCAGTACTTC. The full variable domain, with the rest looked up from reference TRBV5-8 and TRBJ2-5, is EAGVTQSPTHLIKTRGQQATLRCSPISGHTSVYWYQQALGLGLQFLLWYDEGEERNRGNFPPRFSGRQFPNYSSELNVNALELEDSALYLCASGWTVRQETQYFGPGTRLLVL.

V gene TRBV28 combines with J gene TRBJ1-3, with unresolved D. Germline CDR1 is MDHEN and CDR2 is SYDVKM. V was pared by 6 bases and J by 0 bases, with 15 bases between. The CDR3 is 16 amino acids. The CDR3, as DNA: TGTGCCAGCAGCCCTACTAGGACCGTCTCTGGAAACACCATATATTTT. This translates into CASSPTRTVSGNTIYF.

V is TRBV10-1 and J is TRBJ2-3; D is possibly TRBD2 (7 bases). The CDR3 spans 15 residues. The germline V gene has CDR1 WNHNN and CDR2 SYGVQD (reference sequence). The CDR3 reads CGGGRGRTSTDTQYF. Here the CDR3 DNA reads TGCGGAGGTGGGAGGGGGAGGACTAGCACAGATACGCAGTATTTT.

This chain uses TRBV2 with TRBJ1-2; a weak D match, TRBD1 (5 bases). The V and J ends lost 4 bases and 6 bases respectively, with 12 bases between them. The germline CDR1 and CDR2 sequences are SNHLY and FYNNEI. The CDR3 sequence is 13 residues long. Here the CDR3 reads CASSVEQGHGYTF. In DNA form, the CDR3 reads TGTGCCAGCAGTGTAGAGCAGGGCCATGGCTACACCTTC.

The CDR3 region is CASSQRQGSGANVLTF. The CDR3, as DNA: TGCGCCAGCAGCCAAAGACAGGGGTCTGGGGCCAACGTCCTGACTTTC. The V and J genes are TRBV4-1 and TRBJ2-6; 8 bases match TRBD1. CDR1 is MGHRA, CDR2 YSYEKL, per germline. This CDR3 spans 16 amino acids. The ends lost 2 bases at V and 1 base at J; junction bases unmatched: 1.

The rearrangement joins TRBV4-1 to TRBJ2-3; no reliable D call. The germline gives CDR1 MGHRA, CDR2 YSYEKL. There are 15 residues in the CDR3. V was trimmed by 1 base and J by 1 base, leaving 9 bases between them. CDR3 bases: TGCGCCAGCAGCCAAGGTGTTCTCCGCACAGATACGCAGTATTTT. Encoded protein: CASSQGVLRTDTQYF.

CDR3 sequence: CASSSAGTSGTVKQYF. CDR3 DNA: TGTGCCAGCAGCTCGGCCGGGACTAGCGGGACTGTAAAACAGTACTTC. This chain uses TRBV7-2 with TRBJ2-7, with TRBD2 matching 13 bases. The junction had 13 bases not matched to a gene; V was cut back by 4 bases and J by 10 bases. This CDR3 region has 16 residues. In germline, CDR1 is SGHTA, CDR2 FQGNSA.

The chain recombines TRBV4-1 with TRBJ2-3; no firm D call. V lost 5 bases to trimming and J lost 0 bases, with 9 bases between them. Looked up from germline, CDR1 is MGHRA and CDR2 is YSYEKL. The CDR3 is 14 residues long. CDR3 in amino acids: CASSVVKSTDTQYF. The CDR3 DNA follows: TGCGCCAGCAGCGTTGTAAAAAGCACAGATACGCAGTATTTT.

J is TRBJ2-1 and V is TRBV4-3; TRBD2 agrees at 10 bases. The CDR3 consists of 19 residues. V shed 1 base and J 3 bases; nucleotides not matched to a gene: 12. Germline CDR1 and CDR2: LGHNA and YSLEER. The CDR3 loop reads CASSQVPSGSSVFYNEQFF. CDR3 coding DNA: TGCGCCAGCAGCCAAGTACCTAGCGGGAGTTCGGTCTTCTACAATGAGCAGTTCTTC.